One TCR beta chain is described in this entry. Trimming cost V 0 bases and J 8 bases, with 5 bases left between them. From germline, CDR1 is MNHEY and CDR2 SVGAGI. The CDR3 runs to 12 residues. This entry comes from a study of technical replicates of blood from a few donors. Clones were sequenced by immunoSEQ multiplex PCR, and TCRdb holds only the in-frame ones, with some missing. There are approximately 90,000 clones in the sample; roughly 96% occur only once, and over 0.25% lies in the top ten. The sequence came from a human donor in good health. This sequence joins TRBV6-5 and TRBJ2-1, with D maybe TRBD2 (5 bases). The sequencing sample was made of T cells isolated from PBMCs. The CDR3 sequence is CASSYSRDEQFF. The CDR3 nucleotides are TGTGCCAGCAGTTACTCGAGGGATGAGCAGTTCTTC.